The rows below give T cell receptor beta chains drawn from one sample of a study of CD8+ T cells in alopecia areata. TCRdb's table, derived via immunoSEQ multiplex PCR, lists solely in-frame clones and lacks some. The table records 210,000 or so clones, more than 55% of them present only once. This specimen was CD4+ T cells sorted from blood, taken around week 44, from a patient treated with tofacitinib. The source is a human donor with alopecia areata. Each CDR3 is given with its conserved first and last residue. Each record gives: D gene, clone size, J gene, V gene, CDR3 protein, CDR3 DNA. The D gene is left open where the match is weak. Rows may omit the clone size; those that give it use once, few, many or a size class.

d_gene: -; abundance: -; j_gene: TRBJ2-7; v_gene: TRBV2; CDR3aa: CASSDNRPYEQYF; CDR3nt: TGTGCCAGCAGTGACAACAGACCCTACGAGCAGTACTTC
d_gene: -; abundance: -; j_gene: TRBJ2-7; v_gene: TRBV15; CDR3aa: CATSRTGGGSEQYF; CDR3nt: TGTGCCACCAGCAGGACCGGTGGGGGCTCCGAGCAGTACTTC
d_gene: -; abundance: -; j_gene: TRBJ2-3; v_gene: TRBV5-6; CDR3aa: CASSLEGTDTQYF; CDR3nt: TGTGCCAGCAGCTTGGAGGGCACAGATACGCAGTATTTT
d_gene: -; abundance: -; j_gene: TRBJ2-5; v_gene: TRBV13; CDR3aa: CASSHYTRETQYF; CDR3nt: TGTGCCAGCAGCCACTATACGCGAGAGACCCAGTACTTC
d_gene: -; abundance: -; j_gene: TRBJ2-7; v_gene: TRBV7-8; CDR3aa: CASSFISANEQYF; CDR3nt: TGTGCCAGCAGCTTTATATCGGCTAACGAGCAGTACTTC
d_gene: -; abundance: -; j_gene: TRBJ2-1; v_gene: TRBV7-6; CDR3aa: CASSLASYEEQFF; CDR3nt: TGTGCCAGCAGCTTAGCGAGTTATGAAGAGCAGTTCTTC
d_gene: TRBD1; abundance: -; j_gene: TRBJ2-7; v_gene: TRBV29-1; CDR3aa: CSVGPRQGAYEQYF; CDR3nt: TGCAGCGTTGGACCCCGACAGGGGGCCTACGAGCAGTACTTC
d_gene: TRBD2; abundance: -; j_gene: TRBJ2-3; v_gene: TRBV7-9; CDR3aa: CASSLDERGPLDTQYF; CDR3nt: TGTGCCAGCAGCTTAGACGAGCGGGGGCCCCTGGATACGCAGTATTTT
d_gene: TRBD1; abundance: -; j_gene: TRBJ1-1; v_gene: TRBV29-1; CDR3aa: CSVGDRALNTEAFF; CDR3nt: TGCAGCGTTGGGGACAGGGCCCTGAACACTGAAGCTTTCTTT
d_gene: -; abundance: -; j_gene: TRBJ1-6; v_gene: TRBV4-3; CDR3aa: CASSDKMNSPLHF; CDR3nt: TGCGCCAGCAGCGATAAGATGAATTCACCCCTCCACTTT
d_gene: TRBD1; abundance: -; j_gene: TRBJ1-5; v_gene: TRBV10-3; CDR3aa: CATTLDRNQPQHF; CDR3nt: TGTGCCACCACCCTGGACAGGAATCAGCCCCAGCATTTT
d_gene: -; abundance: -; j_gene: TRBJ2-7; v_gene: TRBV4-1; CDR3aa: CASSQVTVQGEQYF; CDR3nt: TGCGCCAGCAGCCAAGTGACAGTCCAGGGGGAGCAGTACTTC
d_gene: TRBD1; abundance: -; j_gene: TRBJ1-1; v_gene: TRBV5-1; CDR3aa: CASSPRGTGDTEAFF; CDR3nt: TGCGCCAGCAGCCCACGTGGGACAGGGGATACTGAAGCTTTCTTT
d_gene: -; abundance: few; j_gene: TRBJ1-2; v_gene: TRBV19; CDR3aa: CASSIDGISNYGYTF; CDR3nt: TGTGCCAGTAGTATAGACGGGATCAGTAACTATGGCTACACCTTC
d_gene: TRBD2; abundance: -; j_gene: TRBJ2-1; v_gene: TRBV18; CDR3aa: CASSPGTSGNEQFF; CDR3nt: TGTGCCAGCTCACCAGGGACTAGCGGTAATGAGCAGTTCTTC
d_gene: -; abundance: few; j_gene: TRBJ1-2; v_gene: TRBV7-2; CDR3aa: CASSLVAGIGTIHGYTF; CDR3nt: TGTGCCAGCAGCTTAGTAGCGGGCATCGGGACCATCCATGGCTACACCTTC
d_gene: TRBD1; abundance: -; j_gene: TRBJ1-1; v_gene: TRBV28; CDR3aa: CASSLGGTAYTEAFF; CDR3nt: TGTGCCAGCAGTTTGGGGGGGACAGCGTACACTGAAGCTTTCTTT
d_gene: -; abundance: -; j_gene: TRBJ2-7; v_gene: TRBV27; CDR3aa: CASSGGPAREQYF; CDR3nt: TGTGCCAGCAGTGGGGGGCCCGCACGCGAGCAGTACTTC
d_gene: TRBD1; abundance: -; j_gene: TRBJ1-2; v_gene: TRBV18; CDR3aa: CASSPAITGGDYGYTF; CDR3nt: TGTGCCAGCTCACCAGCGATCACAGGGGGCGACTATGGCTACACCTTC
d_gene: -; abundance: -; j_gene: TRBJ1-2; v_gene: TRBV12-5; CDR3aa: CASGLTQLNYGYTF; CDR3nt: TGTGCTAGTGGTTTGACACAACTAAACTATGGCTACACCTTC
d_gene: TRBD1; abundance: -; j_gene: TRBJ2-1; v_gene: TRBV4-3; CDR3aa: CASSHRTGGNEQFF; CDR3nt: TGCGCCAGCAGCCACCGGACAGGGGGAAATGAGCAGTTCTTC
d_gene: TRBD1; abundance: -; j_gene: TRBJ2-7; v_gene: TRBV11-2; CDR3aa: CASSRDRGYEQYF; CDR3nt: TGTGCCAGCAGCCGTGACAGGGGCTACGAGCAGTACTTC
d_gene: -; abundance: -; j_gene: TRBJ2-4; v_gene: TRBV7-2; CDR3aa: CASRGTAKNIQYF; CDR3nt: TGTGCCAGCAGGGGGACAGCCAAAAACATTCAGTACTTC
d_gene: -; abundance: -; j_gene: TRBJ2-1; v_gene: TRBV7-2; CDR3aa: CASSLEASANEQFF; CDR3nt: TGTGCCAGCAGCTTAGAGGCTAGTGCGAATGAGCAGTTCTTC
d_gene: TRBD2; abundance: -; j_gene: TRBJ2-3; v_gene: TRBV7-2; CDR3aa: CASSSGLAGSTDTQYF; CDR3nt: TGTGCCAGCAGCTCCGGACTAGCGGGAAGCACAGATACGCAGTATTTT
d_gene: -; abundance: few; j_gene: TRBJ2-7; v_gene: TRBV10-3; CDR3aa: CAISDPQGLYF; CDR3nt: TGTGCCATCAGTGATCCTCAAGGCCTGTACTTC
d_gene: TRBD1; abundance: -; j_gene: TRBJ1-1; v_gene: TRBV6-1; CDR3aa: CASSTRDRNTEAFF; CDR3nt: TGTGCCAGCAGTACCCGGGACAGGAACACTGAAGCTTTCTTT
d_gene: -; abundance: -; j_gene: TRBJ1-5; v_gene: TRBV30; CDR3aa: CAWNWPQHF; CDR3nt: TGTGCCTGGAACTGGCCCCAGCATTTT
d_gene: TRBD2; abundance: few; j_gene: TRBJ2-7; v_gene: TRBV4-3; CDR3aa: CASSQAMRAGGLLPYEQYF; CDR3nt: TGCGCCAGCAGCCAAGCAATGCGAGCGGGGGGCCTACTCCCCTACGAGCAGTACTTC
d_gene: TRBD1; abundance: -; j_gene: TRBJ2-5; v_gene: TRBV5-1; CDR3aa: CASSLVGTRGLGETQYF; CDR3nt: TGCGCCAGCAGCTTGGTTGGCACCAGGGGGTTGGGAGAGACCCAGTACTTC
d_gene: -; abundance: once; j_gene: TRBJ1-5; v_gene: TRBV5-6; CDR3aa: CASSGGSNQPQHF; CDR3nt: TGTGCCAGCAGTGGGGGATCCAATCAGCCCCAGCATTTT
d_gene: TRBD2; abundance: -; j_gene: TRBJ2-5; v_gene: TRBV5-6; CDR3aa: CASSFFTSVETQYF; CDR3nt: TGTGCCAGCAGCTTTTTTACTAGCGTCGAGACCCAGTACTTC
d_gene: -; abundance: few; j_gene: TRBJ1-2; v_gene: TRBV30; CDR3aa: CAWSAGGGYTF; CDR3nt: TGTGCCTGGAGTGCTGGCGGCGGCTACACCTTC
d_gene: -; abundance: -; j_gene: TRBJ2-2; v_gene: TRBV5-1; CDR3aa: CASRETGELFF; CDR3nt: TGCGCCAGCAGAGAAACCGGGGAGCTGTTTTTT
d_gene: TRBD1; abundance: -; j_gene: TRBJ2-4; v_gene: TRBV4-3; CDR3aa: CASSQVGQGETNIQYF; CDR3nt: TGCGCCAGCAGCCAAGTAGGACAGGGGGAAACAAACATTCAGTACTTC
d_gene: TRBD1; abundance: -; j_gene: TRBJ2-7; v_gene: TRBV5-1; CDR3aa: CASSRGQGAYEQYF; CDR3nt: TGCGCCAGCAGCAGGGGACAGGGGGCCTACGAGCAGTACTTC
d_gene: -; abundance: -; j_gene: TRBJ2-7; v_gene: TRBV29-1; CDR3aa: CSVVDYYEQYF; CDR3nt: TGCAGCGTCGTGGACTACTACGAGCAGTACTTC
d_gene: TRBD1; abundance: -; j_gene: TRBJ1-2; v_gene: TRBV19; CDR3aa: CASSVPGQNYGYTF; CDR3nt: TGTGCCAGTAGTGTCCCGGGACAGAACTATGGCTACACCTTC
d_gene: TRBD1; abundance: -; j_gene: TRBJ2-3; v_gene: TRBV9; CDR3aa: CASALEGQSSTDTQYF; CDR3nt: TGTGCCAGTGCCCTCGAGGGACAGAGTAGCACAGATACGCAGTATTTT
d_gene: TRBD1; abundance: -; j_gene: TRBJ2-7; v_gene: TRBV5-1; CDR3aa: CASSLTTGGAYEQYF; CDR3nt: TGCGCCAGCAGCCTCACGACAGGGGGTGCCTACGAGCAGTACTTC
d_gene: TRBD2; abundance: -; j_gene: TRBJ2-1; v_gene: TRBV2; CDR3aa: CASSPSLLANNEQFF; CDR3nt: TGTGCCAGCAGCCCGAGTCTACTAGCGAACAATGAGCAGTTCTTC
d_gene: -; abundance: once; j_gene: TRBJ2-1; v_gene: TRBV14; CDR3aa: CASSRYTYNEQFF; CDR3nt: TGTGCCAGCAGCCGCTATACCTACAATGAGCAGTTCTTC
d_gene: -; abundance: -; j_gene: TRBJ2-2; v_gene: TRBV29-1; CDR3aa: CSVGVAGELFF; CDR3nt: TGCAGCGTTGGGGTGGCCGGGGAGCTGTTTTTT
d_gene: -; abundance: -; j_gene: TRBJ1-2; v_gene: TRBV28; CDR3aa: CASSGLAGLRGYTF; CDR3nt: TGTGCCAGCAGTGGGTTGGCGGGGCTTCGGGGCTACACCTTC
d_gene: -; abundance: -; j_gene: TRBJ1-4; v_gene: TRBV7-2; CDR3aa: CASSPGGANEKLFF; CDR3nt: TGTGCCAGCAGCCCGGGAGGGGCTAATGAAAAACTGTTTTTT
d_gene: -; abundance: -; j_gene: TRBJ1-2; v_gene: TRBV4-3; CDR3aa: CASSQEAGFGYGYTF; CDR3nt: TGCGCCAGCAGCCAAGAGGCGGGGTTTGGCTATGGCTACACCTTC
d_gene: -; abundance: -; j_gene: TRBJ1-5; v_gene: TRBV20-1; CDR3aa: CSAMSGQPQHF; CDR3nt: TGCAGTGCTATGTCGGGGCAGCCCCAGCATTTT
d_gene: -; abundance: -; j_gene: TRBJ1-5; v_gene: TRBV27; CDR3aa: CASKRDTQRDQPQHF; CDR3nt: TGTGCCAGCAAACGGGACACCCAGCGGGATCAGCCCCAGCATTTT
d_gene: -; abundance: -; j_gene: TRBJ2-4; v_gene: TRBV30; CDR3aa: CAWSGSRNIQYF; CDR3nt: TGTGCCTGGAGTGGAAGCAGAAACATTCAGTACTTC
d_gene: TRBD1; abundance: -; j_gene: TRBJ2-5; v_gene: TRBV27; CDR3aa: CASSFRDSGWETQYF; CDR3nt: TGTGCCAGCAGTTTCCGGGACAGTGGATGGGAGACCCAGTACTTC
d_gene: -; abundance: -; j_gene: TRBJ1-1; v_gene: TRBV7-2; CDR3aa: CASSLAPRGSTEAFF; CDR3nt: TGTGCCAGCAGCTTAGCCCCCCGGGGGTCCACTGAAGCTTTCTTT
d_gene: -; abundance: -; j_gene: TRBJ2-3; v_gene: TRBV27; CDR3aa: CASISRMSDTQYF; CDR3nt: TGTGCCAGCATTTCCCGTATGTCAGATACGCAGTATTTT
d_gene: -; abundance: -; j_gene: TRBJ2-7; v_gene: TRBV30; CDR3aa: CAWRGIYEQYF; CDR3nt: TGTGCCTGGAGGGGAATCTACGAGCAGTACTTC